These T cell receptor beta chains were read from a single sample in a study of sequential checkpoint blockade in melanoma. This table comes from immunoSEQ multiplex PCR, and its TCRdb copy is limited to in-frame clones, with some not included. This table holds more than 4,000 clones, roughly 50% found once. Here the sequenced sample was CD8+ T cells sorted from blood (inferred from file names), taken from a patient given nivolumab and ipilimumab in sequence. The receptors here all came from a human donor with melanoma. The CDR3 runs from the conserved cysteine through the conserved F or W. A D gene is named only where the DNA matches it firmly. For some rows the clone size is stated as once, few or many, or as a class when expanded; others skip it.

v_gene	j_gene	d_gene	abundance	CDR3nt	CDR3aa
TRBV7-2	TRBJ2-2	-	-	TGTGCCAGCAGCTTGCAACCTAACTCGGGCGGGGAGCTGTTTTTT	CASSLQPNSGGELFF
TRBV19	TRBJ1-1	TRBD1	-	TGTGCCAGTAGTATCCAGGACAGGGCCCACACTGAAGCTTTCTTT	CASSIQDRAHTEAFF
TRBV28	TRBJ2-3	-	few	TGTGCCAGCAGTGCAACGGTAGTCGGGGTCTATACGCAGTATTTT	CASSATVVGVYTQYF
TRBV19	TRBJ1-2	-	few	TGTGCCAGTAGCCACCAGGGGTTTGGCTACACCTTC	CASSHQGFGYTF
TRBV27	TRBJ1-4	-	once	TGTGCCAGCAGTTTACTAGGATCGGAAAAACTGTTTTTT	CASSLLGSEKLFF
TRBV29-1	TRBJ2-7	-	-	TGCAGCGTTGAAAGGGGGACAAATCCCTACGAGCAGTACTTC	CSVERGTNPYEQYF
TRBV10-3	TRBJ2-7	TRBD1	once	TGTGCCATCAGTGATCCGGGACAGGGGAGCCACGAGCAGTACTTC	CAISDPGQGSHEQYF
TRBV6-5	TRBJ2-7	TRBD2	-	TGTGCCAGCAGAGGGCTAGCGGGAACCTACTACGAGCAGTACTTC	CASRGLAGTYYEQYF
TRBV7-9	TRBJ1-3	-	-	TGTGCCAGCACCCAGGGTATGAGCTCTGGAAACACCATATATTTT	CASTQGMSSGNTIYF
TRBV7-7	TRBJ2-1	-	-	TGTGCTAGCAGCTTAAGCCAGGGCCTTAGCAATGAGCAGTTCTTC	CASSLSQGLSNEQFF
TRBV2	TRBJ1-1	-	few	TGTGCCAGCAGTGAGAGTTGGAACACTGAAGCTTTCTTT	CASSESWNTEAFF
TRBV27	TRBJ2-7	-	few	TGTGCCAGCGGCCTGCCTTTCTACGAGCAGTACTTC	CASGLPFYEQYF
TRBV7-3	TRBJ1-3	-	few	TGTGCCAGCAGCATAGGGGGATCTGGAAACACCATATATTTT	CASSIGGSGNTIYF
TRBV15	TRBJ1-2	-	-	TGTGCCACCAGCAATATACCCGGAGACTATGGCTACACCTTC	CATSNIPGDYGYTF
TRBV5-8	TRBJ2-7	-	-	TGTGCCAGCAGCTTGGACCCAGGGGCCGAGCAGTACTTC	CASSLDPGAEQYF
TRBV28	TRBJ2-5	-	-	TGTGCCAGCAGAGGGGGGGGTGAGACCCAGTACTTC	CASRGGGETQYF
TRBV5-8	TRBJ2-7	-	-	TGTGCCAGCAGCCCCGTCAATCGCGACGAGCAGTACTTC	CASSPVNRDEQYF
TRBV4-3	TRBJ2-3	-	-	TGCGCCAGCAGCCAAGATCCTCTAGAATCAGATACGCAGTATTTT	CASSQDPLESDTQYF
TRBV27	TRBJ2-7	TRBD2	-	TGTGCCAGCAGCCTTACTAGCGTATTGTCCTACGAGCAGTACTTC	CASSLTSVLSYEQYF
TRBV4-3	TRBJ1-1	TRBD1	-	TGCGCCAGCAGCCAGCTGACAGGGACTGAAGCTTTCTTT	CASSQLTGTEAFF